Listed below are T cell receptor beta chains from one sample, sequenced in a study of blood T cell repertoires in COVID-19. Sequenced by immunoSEQ multiplex PCR; TCRdb stores in-frame clones only, minus some. In the table there are 25,000 to 35,000 clones, roughly nine tenths of which are singletons. Sequenced sample: peripheral blood. The receptors here all came from a human donor with active COVID-19. The donor label of this sample is uncertain. Both conserved end residues are part of each CDR3. A D gene is named only where the DNA matches it firmly. The size field is filled for only some rows; it gives once, few, many or a size class.

J	size	length	V	D	DNA	CDR3
TRBJ1-2	NA	17	TRBV9	TRBD1	TGTGCCAGCAGCGTAGGAAGGAGGGACAGGGTAACCTATGGCTACACCTTC	CASSVGRRDRVTYGYTF
TRBJ1-3	NA	15	TRBV14	NA	TGTGCCAGCAGCCTCGATCGGGGGGCAGGAAACACCATATATTTT	CASSLDRGAGNTIYF
TRBJ2-3	NA	16	TRBV19	NA	TGTGCCAGTAGAGACCGGGGTTGGCGGAGCACAGATACGCAGTATTTT	CASRDRGWRSTDTQYF
TRBJ1-2	NA	13	TRBV9	NA	TGTGCCAGCAGCGCGGGAGAAAACTATGGCTACACCTTC	CASSAGENYGYTF
TRBJ2-7	NA	15	TRBV15	TRBD2	TGTGCCACCAGCAGAGACGGGACTATCATCTACGAGCAGTACTTC	CATSRDGTIIYEQYF
TRBJ1-2	NA	12	TRBV5-1	NA	TGCGCCAGCAGCCCCGGGAACGACGGCTACACCTTC	CASSPGNDGYTF
TRBJ1-1	NA	14	TRBV6-5	TRBD1	TGTGCCAGCAGTCTGGGACAGGGGAACACTGAAGCTTTCTTT	CASSLGQGNTEAFF
TRBJ2-1	NA	15	TRBV5-1	NA	TGCGCCAGCAGCCTGGATGGGACTTTATACAATGAGCAGTTCTTC	CASSLDGTLYNEQFF
TRBJ2-3	NA	17	TRBV4-2	TRBD1	TGTGCCAGCAGCCAAGATCTGGCGGGACAGGGCCCAGATACGCAGTATTTT	CASSQDLAGQGPDTQYF
TRBJ2-1	NA	12	TRBV30	NA	TGTGCCTGGAGGGGGCTCCAGGGCCCGCAGTTCTTC	CAWRGLQGPQFF
TRBJ2-2	NA	17	TRBV27	TRBD2	TGTGCCAGCCGGAGTGGACTAGCGGTCTCGAACACCGGGGAGCTGTTTTTT	CASRSGLAVSNTGELFF
TRBJ2-5	NA	15	TRBV7-3	TRBD2	TGTGCCAGCAGCTTAATAGCGGGGGGCGTGGAGACCCAGTACTTC	CASSLIAGGVETQYF
TRBJ1-1	NA	13	TRBV5-6	TRBD1	TGTGCCAGCAGCTTGGACGCAGGGGGCGTAACTTTCTTT	CASSLDAGGVTFF
TRBJ2-1	NA	15	TRBV10-3	TRBD1	TGTGCCATCAGCCAGGGACAGGCTATAGTAGATGAGCAGTTCTTC	CAISQGQAIVDEQFF
TRBJ1-5	NA	14	TRBV3-1/TRBV3-2	NA	TGTGCCAGCAGCCAGGAGGGAGCCAGTCAGCCCCAGCATTTT	CASSQEGASQPQHF
TRBJ1-6	NA	18	TRBV29-1	NA	TGCAGCGCTGAGGGTGCGGAAAGCTTATACTCCTATAATTCACCCCTCCACTTT	CSAEGAESLYSYNSPLHF
TRBJ2-7	NA	15	TRBV5-1	TRBD1	TGCGCCAGCAGCATGGGGACAGGGGGATTCTACGAGCAGTACTTC	CASSMGTGGFYEQYF
TRBJ1-5	NA	15	TRBV20-1	TRBD1	TGCAGTGCTAGTCCCGGGACAGGGTCCAATCAGCCCCAGCATTTT	CSASPGTGSNQPQHF
TRBJ1-3	NA	18	TRBV7-6	TRBD1	TGTGCCAGCAGCTTAGCGCGGACAGGGGTCCTCTCTGGAAACACCATATATTTT	CASSLARTGVLSGNTIYF
TRBJ2-7	NA	17	TRBV2	TRBD2	TGTGCCAGCAGTGAAGACGGTAGCGGGGTACCTCCCTACGAGCAGTACTTC	CASSEDGSGVPPYEQYF
TRBJ2-1	NA	15	TRBV6-1	TRBD2	TGTGCCAGCAGTGAAGGGACTAGCGGCTACAATGAGCAGTTCTTC	CASSEGTSGYNEQFF
TRBJ2-1	NA	16	TRBV6-6	TRBD1	TGTGCCAGCAGTTACCCGACAGGGGGCCCTTACAATGAGCAGTTCTTC	CASSYPTGGPYNEQFF
TRBJ2-7	NA	14	TRBV19	NA	TGTGCCAGTAGGTCGGGGCAGGGGAATTACGAGCAGTACTTC	CASRSGQGNYEQYF
TRBJ1-3	NA	16	TRBV6-5	NA	TGTGCCAGCAGTTACGCTGGACAGTACTCTGGAAACACCATATATTTT	CASSYAGQYSGNTIYF
TRBJ2-3	NA	17	TRBV4-3	TRBD2	TGCGCCAGCAGCCGTGGGGCTAGCGGTACACGCACAGATACGCAGTATTTT	CASSRGASGTRTDTQYF
TRBJ1-3	NA	17	TRBV5-1	NA	TGCGCCAGCAGCTTGGGGGCGGGGAAGATCTCTGGAAACACCATATATTTT	CASSLGAGKISGNTIYF
TRBJ2-7	few	14	TRBV5-1	TRBD1	TGCGCCAGCAGCTTACCGGGACAGGGAAGCGAGCAGTACTTC	CASSLPGQGSEQYF
TRBJ2-1	NA	16	TRBV18	TRBD2	TGTGCCAGCTCACCACCGGGCGGGGGGGCATCAGAAGAGCAGTTCTTC	CASSPPGGGASEEQFF
TRBJ2-7	NA	11	TRBV5-4	NA	TGTGCCAGCAGCTCTACCTACGAGCAGTACTTC	CASSSTYEQYF
TRBJ2-5	NA	13	TRBV5-1	NA	TGCGCCAGCAGCTTGGCACAGATGGAGACCCAGTACTTC	CASSLAQMETQYF
TRBJ2-7	NA	16	TRBV7-2	NA	TGTGCCAGCAGCCTCACTTTGGGGGGGCGACACTACGAGCAGTACTTC	CASSLTLGGRHYEQYF
TRBJ2-7	once	15	TRBV9	TRBD2	TGTGCCAGCAGCGGTCCTAGCGGGAGTTTTTACGAGCAGTACTTC	CASSGPSGSFYEQYF
TRBJ1-6	NA	15	TRBV9	NA	TGTGCCAGCAGCGAGGGGGGGGCGCAGGCTTCACCCCTCCACTTT	CASSEGGAQASPLHF
TRBJ2-1	NA	14	TRBV7-8	TRBD1	TGTGCCAGCAGCCGACAGGGGGACTTCAATGAGCAGTTCTTC	CASSRQGDFNEQFF
TRBJ1-2	NA	12	TRBV29-1	NA	TGCAGCGGAGGGGGACGGGGCTATGGCTACACCTTC	CSGGGRGYGYTF
TRBJ2-7	NA	16	TRBV5-4	TRBD2	TGTGCCAGCAGACCTAGTACTAGCGGGAAAAATTACGAGCAGTACTTC	CASRPSTSGKNYEQYF
TRBJ1-5	NA	15	TRBV20-1	NA	TGCAGTGCTAGTGTGTCGGCAGGGACAAATCAGCCCCAGCATTTT	CSASVSAGTNQPQHF
TRBJ2-7	NA	14	TRBV2	NA	TGTGCCAGCAGTGAAGAGGGGCCGTCCTACGAGCAGTACTTC	CASSEEGPSYEQYF
TRBJ2-7	NA	11	TRBV5-1	NA	TGCGCCAGCAGCTTGGATCTCGAGCAGTACTTC	CASSLDLEQYF
TRBJ2-2	NA	13	TRBV7-8	NA	TGTGCCAGCAGCTTAGGGGCGCCCGGGGAGCTGTTTTTT	CASSLGAPGELFF
TRBJ1-1	once	13	TRBV5-6	NA	TGTGCCAGCAGCTCAGGGTCTGGGCCTGAAGCTTTCTTT	CASSSGSGPEAFF
TRBJ2-7	NA	14	TRBV6-5	NA	TGTGCCAGCAGTCTGACAGCCTCCTCCTACGAGCAGTACTTC	CASSLTASSYEQYF
TRBJ1-6	NA	18	TRBV9	TRBD1	TGTGCCAGCAGCGTAGCCACAGGGGGCCACACAAATAATTCACCCCTCCACTTT	CASSVATGGHTNNSPLHF
TRBJ2-1	NA	12	TRBV18	NA	TGTGCCAGCTCACCACCGGGGGGTGAGCAGTTCTTC	CASSPPGGEQFF
TRBJ2-1	NA	21	TRBV6-6	TRBD2	TGTGCCAGCAGTCGATCGAGTTTTTTTCCGGGGAGGGTAAACTCCTACAATGAGCAGTTCTTC	CASSRSSFFPGRVNSYNEQFF
TRBJ2-1	NA	13	TRBV10-1	NA	TGCGCCAGCAGGCCCACTGGGGGGGGCAAGCAGTTCTTC	CASRPTGGGKQFF
TRBJ2-3	NA	14	TRBV7-8	TRBD2	TGTGCCAGCAGCCTGGGGGGGAGTTGGGATACGCAGTATTTT	CASSLGGSWDTQYF